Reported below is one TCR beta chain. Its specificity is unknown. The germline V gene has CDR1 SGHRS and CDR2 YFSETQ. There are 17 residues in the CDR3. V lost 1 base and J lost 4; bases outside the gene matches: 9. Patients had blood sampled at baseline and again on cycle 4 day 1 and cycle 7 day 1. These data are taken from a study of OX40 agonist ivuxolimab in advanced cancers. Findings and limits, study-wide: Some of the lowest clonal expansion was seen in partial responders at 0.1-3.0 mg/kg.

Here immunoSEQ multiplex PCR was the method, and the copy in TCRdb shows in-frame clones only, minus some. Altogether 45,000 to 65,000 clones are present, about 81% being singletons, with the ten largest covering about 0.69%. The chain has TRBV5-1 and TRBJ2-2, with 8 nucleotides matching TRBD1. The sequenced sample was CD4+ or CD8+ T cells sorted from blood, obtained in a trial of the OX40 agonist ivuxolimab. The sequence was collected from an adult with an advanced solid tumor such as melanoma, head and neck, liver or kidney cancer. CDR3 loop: CASSLRSGTGLTGELFF. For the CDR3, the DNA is TGCGCCAGCAGCTTGAGGTCCGGGACAGGCCTCACCGGGGAGCTGTTTTTT.